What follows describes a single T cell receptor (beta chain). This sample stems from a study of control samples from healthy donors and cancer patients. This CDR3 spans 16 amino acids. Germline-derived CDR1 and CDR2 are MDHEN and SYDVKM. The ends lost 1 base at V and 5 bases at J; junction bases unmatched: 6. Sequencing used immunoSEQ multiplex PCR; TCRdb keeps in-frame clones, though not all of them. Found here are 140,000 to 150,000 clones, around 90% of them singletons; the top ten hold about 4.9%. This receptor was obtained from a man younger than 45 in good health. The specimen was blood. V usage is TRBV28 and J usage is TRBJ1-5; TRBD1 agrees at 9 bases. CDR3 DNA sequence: TGTGCCAGCAGTTTATTCGGGGACAGGGAGTATCAGCCCCAGCATTTT. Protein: CASSLFGDREYQPQHF.